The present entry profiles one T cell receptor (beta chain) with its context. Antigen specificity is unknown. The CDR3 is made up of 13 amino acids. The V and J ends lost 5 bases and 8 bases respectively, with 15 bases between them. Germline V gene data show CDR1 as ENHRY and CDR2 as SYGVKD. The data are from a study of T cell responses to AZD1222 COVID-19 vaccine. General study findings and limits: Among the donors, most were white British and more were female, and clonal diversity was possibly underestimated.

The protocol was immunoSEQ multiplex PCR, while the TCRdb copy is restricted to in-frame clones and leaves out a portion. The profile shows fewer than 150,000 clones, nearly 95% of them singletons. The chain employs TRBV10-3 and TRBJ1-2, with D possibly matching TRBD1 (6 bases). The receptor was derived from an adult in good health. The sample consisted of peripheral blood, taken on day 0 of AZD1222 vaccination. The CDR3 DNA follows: TGTGCCATCAGTCCAGGGGAGGAGGTCGGCTACACCTTC. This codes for CAISPGEEVGYTF.